These T cell receptor beta chains were read from a single sample in a study of cytomegalovirus exposure and HLA in healthy donors. Libraries were prepared by immunoSEQ multiplex PCR; TCRdb keeps only in-frame clonotypes and omits some of them. Among roughly 110,000 clones listed, approximately 82% were seen once. The sequenced sample consisted of PBMCs. These receptors were obtained from a man aged 35-49 years in good health and CMV-seronegative. CDR3s include the opening cysteine and the closing phenylalanine or tryptophan. The D gene is left open where the match is weak. A row's size may be missing; if present it is once, few, many or a size class.

d_gene | j_gene | v_gene | abundance | CDR3nt | CDR3aa
. | TRBJ1-2 | TRBV19 | . | TGTGCCAGTACGGGCGGGTACTATGGCTACACCTTC | CASTGGYYGYTF
. | TRBJ2-5 | TRBV5-4 | . | TGTGCCAGCAGCCGGGAGACAGGGCAAGAGACCCAGTACTTC | CASSRETGQETQYF
. | TRBJ1-3 | TRBV6-5 | . | TGTGCCAGCAGTTACTCGAGCGGGGCGAGAGGAAACACCATATATTTT | CASSYSSGARGNTIYF
. | TRBJ1-1 | TRBV11-1 | once | TGTGCCAGCAGCTTGGTCGTAGCAAATGAAGCTTTCTTT | CASSLVVANEAFF
TRBD2 | TRBJ2-2 | TRBV14 | . | TGTGCCAGCAGCCTTAGCGGGGGGCCGAACACCGGGGAGCTGTTTTTT | CASSLSGGPNTGELFF
. | TRBJ2-7 | TRBV19 | few | TGTGCCAGTAGTATAAGGTTCGAGACAGTCAACGAGCAGTACTTC | CASSIRFETVNEQYF
TRBD2 | TRBJ2-7 | TRBV11-3 | . | TGTGCCAGCAGCTTAGATATCGCTAGCGGTAGCTCCTACGAGCAGTACTTC | CASSLDIASGSSYEQYF
. | TRBJ2-5 | TRBV5-1 | . | TGCGCCAGCAGCTTGGTAGTCCCGACAAAAGGAGAGACCCAGTACTTC | CASSLVVPTKGETQYF
. | TRBJ1-1 | TRBV7-2 | once | TGTGCCAGCAGCCCAAGGCGAGTCGGGACTGAAGCTTTCTTT | CASSPRRVGTEAFF
TRBD2 | TRBJ2-7 | TRBV19 | . | TGTGCCAGTAGTCCTACTAGCGGGGGGGCCGACGAGCAGTACTTC | CASSPTSGGADEQYF
TRBD1 | TRBJ2-1 | TRBV6-1 | . | TGTGCCGGGAGGACAGGGCGCAATGAGCAGTTCTTC | CAGRTGRNEQFF
. | TRBJ1-1 | TRBV6-5 | . | TGTGCCAGCAGCAGAGGGGGAAAGGGAGGGACTGAAGCTTTCTTT | CASSRGGKGGTEAFF
. | TRBJ1-5 | TRBV19 | . | TGTGCCAGTAGGACAGATAGGGATGACAATCAGCCCCAGCATTTT | CASRTDRDDNQPQHF
. | TRBJ1-1 | TRBV10-3 | . | TGTGCCATCAGTCGACAGGTCCTGAACACTGAAGCTTTCTTT | CAISRQVLNTEAFF
. | TRBJ2-3 | TRBV18 | . | TGTGCCAGCTCACCCTCAGATACGCAGTATTTT | CASSPSDTQYF
. | TRBJ2-7 | TRBV4-1 | few | TGCGCCAGCAGCCAAGTAAAGGGGCCTGTGGGTGAGCAGTACTTC | CASSQVKGPVGEQYF
TRBD1 | TRBJ2-1 | TRBV28 | . | TGTGCCAGCCTGGGGGGACAGGGCGGGAATGAGCAGTTCTTC | CASLGGQGGNEQFF
TRBD1 | TRBJ1-4 | TRBV6-1 | . | TGTGCCAGCAGTGGCACCGACAGGGGGCTTACTAATGAAAAACTGTTTTTT | CASSGTDRGLTNEKLFF
TRBD1 | TRBJ1-6 | TRBV6-5 | . | TGTGCCAGCAGTCCCGGACAGGGAGGCCCACCCCTCCACTTT | CASSPGQGGPPLHF
. | TRBJ1-2 | TRBV2 | few | TGTGCCAGCGCTAGGAATGGCGGATCCTATGGCTACACCTTC | CASARNGGSYGYTF
. | TRBJ1-2 | TRBV10-1 | few | TGCGCCAGCAGTGAGAATACAGACTATGGCTACACCTTC | CASSENTDYGYTF
. | TRBJ1-1 | TRBV9 | . | TGTGCCAGCAGCGTAGCAGGGTCGAACACTGAAGCTTTCTTT | CASSVAGSNTEAFF